These 21 T cell receptor beta chains originate from one sample sequenced in a study of blood T cell repertoires in COVID-19. TCRdb's table, derived via immunoSEQ multiplex PCR, lists solely in-frame clones and lacks some. This repertoire shows under 95,000 clones, approximately 93% found once; its top ten account for 2.5% to 3%. Sequences were obtained from peripheral blood. The receptors originated from a man aged 50-59 years with COVID-19, enrolled during active disease.

This chain connects TRBV28 to TRBJ2-3; D gene uncertain. This CDR3 has 13 amino acids. Germline V gives CDR1 MDHEN, CDR2 SYDVKM. V dropped 5 bases and J dropped 2 bases, with 8 bases sitting between them. The CDR3 region is CASSIGPTDTQYF. CDR3 in DNA: TGTGCCAGCAGTATTGGCCCCACAGATACGCAGTATTTT.

The chain links TRBV5-1 to TRBJ2-1; D perhaps matches TRBD1 (6 bases). The CDR3 consists of 15 residues. The V end lost 2 bases, the J end lost 4 bases, and 13 bases lay between the germline ends. Germline-derived CDR1 and CDR2 are SGHRS and YFSETQ. The CDR3 coding sequence is TGCGCCAGCAGCTTCAGGACAGCCAATTACAATGAGCAGTTCTTC. It encodes CASSFRTANYNEQFF.

The gene calls are TRBV14 and TRBJ2-1, with 8 bases identical to TRBD2. Germline assignment: CDR1 SGHDN and CDR2 FVKESK. The CDR3 sequence is 14 residues long. After removal of 4 bases from V and 10 bases from J, the junction contained 9 bases not matched to a gene. The CDR3 spells CASSLGGRPWEQFF. CDR3 nucleotide sequence: TGTGCCAGCAGCCTCGGCGGGAGGCCGTGGGAGCAGTTCTTC.

DNA for the CDR3: TGTGCCAGCAAGGATGGACTAGCAGACTCCTACGAGCAGTACTTC. As protein: CASKDGLADSYEQYF. V and J are TRBV27 and TRBJ2-7; TRBD2 matches 8 bases. After removal of 7 bases from V and 0 bases from J, the junction contained 8 bases not matched to a gene. The CDR3 extends over 15 amino acids. The germline CDR1 and CDR2 sequences are MNHEY and SMNVEV (reference sequence).

This clone was found a few times. The chain has TRBV6-5 and TRBJ2-7; 9 bases map to TRBD2. The CDR3 loop spans 15 amino acids. The germline CDR1 and CDR2 sequences are MNHEY and SVGAGI. The junction had 8 bases not matched to a gene; V was cut back by 6 bases and J by 2 bases. The CDR3 protein is CASRPTGTSPYEQYV. The CDR3 bases are TGTGCCAGCAGACCCACCGGGACTAGCCCCTACGAGCAGTACGTC.

The chain has TRBV29-1 and TRBJ2-2, with TRBD1 matching over 8 bases. V was pared by 4 bases and J by 7 bases, with 5 bases of the junction left unmatched. This CDR3 contains 13 residues. Looked up from germline, CDR1 is SQVTM and CDR2 is ANQGSEA. CDR3 residues: CSVGTGNGGELFF. The CDR3 DNA reads TGCAGCGTTGGGACAGGGAATGGCGGGGAGCTGTTTTTT.

In this sample, this clone turned up once. The gene calls are TRBV28 and TRBJ1-2; D not certain. The CDR3 has 15 residues. The ends were cut back, 2 bases at V and 4 bases at J, with 14 bases in the middle. Germline lookup yields CDR1 MDHEN and CDR2 SYDVKM. Here the CDR3 reads CASSLNPEQSYGYTF. CDR3 in DNA: TGTGCCAGCAGTTTAAACCCGGAGCAATCCTATGGCTACACCTTC.

The chain joins TRBV7-3 to TRBJ2-2, with 12 nucleotides matching TRBD2. CDR3 length equals 14 residues. With V trimmed by 10 bases and J by 3 bases, 3 bases remained unmatched. Germline CDR1 reads SGHTA; CDR2 reads FQGTGA. The CDR3 reads CATGTSGHTGELFF. CDR3 sequence (DNA): TGTGCCACTGGGACTAGCGGGCACACCGGGGAGCTGTTTTTT. Full variable domain (missing parts from reference TRBV7-3 and TRBJ2-2): GAGVSQTPSNKVTEKGKYVELRCDPISGHTALYWYRQSLGQGPEFLIYFQGTGAADDSGLPNDRFFAVRPEGSVSTLKIQRTERGDSAVYLCATGTSGHTGELFFGEGSRLTVL.

The genes are TRBV9 and TRBJ2-2; 7 nucleotides align to TRBD2. V trimming: 3 bases; J trimming: 0 bases; junction bases outside the gene matches: 5. CDR1 is SGDLS, CDR2 YYNGEE, per germline. The CDR3 covers 16 residues. CDR3 sequence: CASSARLAANTGELFF. The CDR3, as DNA: TGTGCCAGCAGCGCGCGACTAGCAGCGAACACCGGGGAGCTGTTTTTT.

This chain links TRBV19 with TRBJ2-1; 9 nucleotides match TRBD2. Germline assignment: CDR1 LNHDA and CDR2 SQIVND (reference sequence). V shed 2 bases and J 4 bases; nucleotides not matched to a gene: 15. The CDR3 totals 19 residues. The CDR3 is CASSIFGVGLAGSYNEQFF. The CDR3 bases are TGTGCCAGTAGTATATTTGGGGTAGGCCTAGCGGGATCTTACAATGAGCAGTTCTTC.

The J gene is TRBJ1-2, the V gene TRBV11-2; TRBD1 matches at 7 bases. V gave up 5 bases and J gave up 4 bases; unmatched junction bases: 4. The CDR3 contains 13 residues. Germline-derived CDR1 and CDR2 are SGHAT and FQNNGV. CDR3 region: CASSGTDLYGYTF. Here the CDR3 DNA reads TGTGCCAGCAGCGGGACAGATCTCTATGGCTACACCTTC.

V usage is TRBV7-2 and J usage is TRBJ2-4; weak D call: TRBD1 (5 bases). This CDR3 comprises 18 residues. Germline loops: CDR1 SGHTA, CDR2 FQGNSA. Deletions cut 2 bases from V and 1 base from J, with 18 bases between. DNA for the CDR3: TGTGCCAGCAGCTTAACCGCCTATCCAGGGCCGGCCAAAAACATTCAGTACTTC. This translates into CASSLTAYPGPAKNIQYF.

The table lists this clone with a count of one. J is TRBJ2-7 and V is TRBV27; D perhaps matches TRBD1 (6 bases). CDR3 size: 12 residues. The germline V and J ends were trimmed by 10 bases and 2 bases, with 12 bases remaining between them. Germline CDR1 reads MNHEY; CDR2 reads SMNVEV (reference sequence). The CDR3 reads CAKNRAAYEQYF. In DNA, the CDR3 is TGTGCCAAAAACAGGGCAGCCTACGAGCAGTACTTC.

This clone came up once. This chain joins TRBV19 and TRBJ1-6; 9 bases line up with TRBD1. The CDR3 sequence is 14 residues long. CDR1 is LNHDA and CDR2 is SQIVND in the germline V gene (reference sequence). V was clipped by 5 bases and J by 6 bases; unmatched bases: 2. The CDR3 spells CASSGTGSNSPLHF. Written as DNA, the CDR3 is TGTGCCAGTAGTGGGACAGGGAGTAATTCACCCCTCCACTTT. The full variable domain, rest sourced from reference TRBV19 and TRBJ1-6, is DGGITQSPKYLFRKEGQNVTLSCEQNLNHDAMYWYRQDPGQGLRLIYYSQIVNDFQKGDIAEGYSVSREKKESFPLTVTSAQKNPTAFYLCASSGTGSNSPLHFGNGTRLTVT.

The V and J genes are TRBV19 and TRBJ1-2; possibly TRBD1 for D (6 bases). From germline, CDR1 is LNHDA and CDR2 SQIVND (reference sequence). Trimming cost V 5 bases and J 6 bases, with 19 bases left between them. This CDR3 is built from 15 residues. In DNA, the CDR3 is TGTGCCAGTAGTTTCCAGGGGCCTCCCCCTCATGGCTACACCTTC. Its translation is CASSFQGPPPHGYTF.

The DNA for the CDR3 is TGTGCCAGCAGTTACGATTGGAGAGGGGATACGCAGTATTTT. This translates into CASSYDWRGDTQYF. This chain uses TRBV6-5 with TRBJ2-3; D is possibly TRBD2 (5 bases). Germline V gives CDR1 MNHEY, CDR2 SVGAGI. V lost 2 bases to trimming and J lost 6 bases, with 12 bases between them. This CDR3 region has 14 residues.

V gene TRBV19 combines with J gene TRBJ1-4; TRBD1 might be the D (6 bases). Trimming removed 5 bases from V and 0 bases from J, with 10 bases in between. This CDR3 contains 15 residues. Germline V gene lookup returns CDR1 LNHDA and CDR2 SQIVND (reference sequence). CDR3 bases: TGTGCCAGTAGTTCCAGGGGCGCAACTAATGAAAAACTGTTTTTT. It yields the protein CASSSRGATNEKLFF. Looking up the rest from reference TRBV19 and TRBJ1-4 gives the full variable domain: DGGITQSPKYLFRKEGQNVTLSCEQNLNHDAMYWYRQDPGQGLRLIYYSQIVNDFQKGDIAEGYSVSREKKESFPLTVTSAQKNPTAFYLCASSSRGATNEKLFFGSGTQLSVL.

V gene TRBV5-6 combines with J gene TRBJ2-7, with 7 bases lining up with TRBD1. The germline CDR1 and CDR2 sequences are SGHDT and YYEEEE. CDR3 length equals 14 residues. The trim removed 3 bases at V and 3 bases at J, leaving 6 bases unmatched. This CDR3 reads CASSSGQWFYEQYF. As DNA, the CDR3 is TGTGCCAGCAGCTCGGGACAGTGGTTCTACGAGCAGTACTTC.

Here the CDR3 DNA reads TGTGCCAGCAGCTCCCCGGGACTCGCGCAGTACTTC. This encodes CASSSPGLAQYF. The V gene is TRBV7-2, the J gene TRBJ2-7, with a weak D call TRBD2 (6 bases). Germline CDR1 SGHTA, CDR2 FQGNSA. The CDR3 contains 12 residues. Deletions cut 4 bases from V and 9 bases from J, with 13 bases between.

Written as DNA, the CDR3 is TGTGCCAGCAGCCTCCTAGCGGTTTACAATGAGCAGTTCTTC. Amino acid sequence: CASSLLAVYNEQFF. This sequence joins TRBV3-1 (or the pseudogene TRBV3-2) and TRBJ2-1; 7 nucleotides line up with TRBD2. The CDR3 is 14 amino acids. Per the germline V gene, CDR1 is LGHDT and CDR2 is YNNKEL (reference sequence). Germline trimming cut 4 bases from V and 4 bases from J; bases unmatched to any gene: 4.

V is TRBV5-1 and J is TRBJ2-1, with D perhaps matching TRBD2 (5 bases). Trimming removed 3 bases from V and 0 bases from J, with 13 bases in between. CDR1 SGHRS and CDR2 YFSETQ come from the germline V gene. This CDR3 is built from 16 residues. CDR3 nucleotide sequence: TGCGCCAGCAGCTACTCTCCGGGGAGCTCCTACAATGAGCAGTTCTTC. Its translation: CASSYSPGSSYNEQFF.